This TCR beta chain comes out of a study of human T cells and chemical hapten exposure. Points from the study as a whole: Once DPC sensitization occurred, TCRs above 1 in 1000 frequency showed no change.

Time point: pre-sensitization, week 0. The treatment here: therapeutic diphenylcyclopropenone sensitization with weekly scalp DPC. Germline lookup yields CDR1 LGHNA and CDR2 YNFKEQ. This CDR3 contains 11 residues. V gave up 8 bases and J gave up 5 bases, with 8 bases separating them. Turning to this clonotype: Its specificity is not known.

In TCRdb, the RACE reads were re-called with MiXCR into one record per CDR3 protein. The top ten hold around 1.4% of the sample, which has under 50,000 distinct CDR3 sequences, 7.6% seen once. The TCR sequence derives from a woman aged 45-65 years with alopecia areata. Some clones in this sample may be carry-over from other donors' samples. The chain combines TRBV4-2 with TRBJ2-3; no firm D call. The sample here was whole blood, taken in connection with sensitization to the hapten diphenylcyclopropenone (DPC). The CDR3 DNA reads as TGTGCCAGCCTTGGGGTAGATACGCAGTATTTT. This codes for CASLGVDTQYF.